This TCR beta chain derives from a study of blood T cells in healthy people across ages. A second PCR, run for about 7 to 11 cycles, used a sample-barcoded 5' primer plus a J-beta primer mix. One entry per CDR3 protein, called by TCRdb with MiXCR from the 5' RACE reads. The sample consists of hundreds of thousands of distinct CDR3 sequences, about 43% of them appearing once. Total RNA amounts of at least 5 micrograms were extracted per sample. This clonotype was counted between two and nine times. The target antigen is unknown. Study-wide points: Naive T cell percentage showed a strong correlation with the diversity of TCR beta.

Germline V gene data show CDR1 as MDHEN and CDR2 as SYDVKM. Trimming left V 5 bases short and J 1 base short, with 13 bases between. This CDR3 spans 15 amino acids. This clonotype was obtained from a man older than 75 in good health. The sequenced sample consisted of blood. The chain combines TRBV28 with TRBJ2-3, with D possibly being TRBD1 or TRBD2 (5 bases each). This CDR3 is CASSSRGRGTDTQYF. The CDR3, as DNA: TGTGCCAGCAGTAGCCGGGGCAGGGGCACAGATACGCAGTATTTT.